This T cell receptor (beta chain) was sequenced for a study of T-cell reconstitution after alpha-beta-depleted transplantation in children. This CDR3 contains 14 residues. CDR1 is ENHRY, CDR2 SYGVKD, per germline. V shed 4 bases and J shed 0 bases, with 10 bases lying between them. For TCRbeta, the library was prepared with unique molecular identifiers. TCRdb reanalysed the PCR reads using MiXCR and keeps one entry per CDR3 protein. The sample has around 960,000 distinct CDR3 sequences, less than 30% seen once. This clonotype was seen only a few times. Its antigen remains unknown. Study-wide results and limits: Several patients had high TCRbeta diversity at day 60; it came from surviving recipient T cells and thymic progenitors. One year post-transplant, T-cell counts and diversity were largely derived from T cells produced anew. Expanded clones from the graft, numbering several hundred, reportedly supplied alpha-beta T cells about two months after transplant.

The source of this sequence is a boy under three years old who had a stem cell transplant for SCID, so the T cells may come from the graft donor. The source was PBMCs, mostly from graft donor cells, collected 360 days after TCRalphabeta/CD19-depleted stem cell transplant. The chain is built from TRBV10-3 and TRBJ2-7; no firm D call. The CDR3 protein is CAISVCMSSYEQYF. CDR3 nucleotide sequence: TGTGCCATCAGTGTTTGTATGAGCTCCTACGAGCAGTACTTC.